This TCR beta chain was captured in a study of blood T cell repertoires in COVID-19. Across the whole study: Both acute and convalescent COVID-19 samples were obtained from the United States, Italy and Spain.

The method was immunoSEQ multiplex PCR; TCRdb's version includes in-frame clones alone and lacks a portion of them. The sample records about 64,000 clones, roughly 93% being singletons. Germline CDR1 and CDR2: MGHRA and YSYEKL. CDR3 length equals 18 residues. With 2 bases removed from V and 0 bases from J, the gap between germline ends came to 17 bases. Source material: peripheral blood. The chain is built from TRBV4-1 and TRBJ2-1, with TRBD2 as a possible D gene (6 bases). This TCR derives from a human donor in a cohort sampled during active COVID-19. The CDR3: CASSQPSGRAGSYNEQFF. The CDR3 DNA sequence: TGCGCCAGCAGCCAACCAAGCGGGCGGGCCGGCTCCTACAATGAGCAGTTCTTC.